These 10 T cell receptor beta chains came from one sample sequenced in a study of regulatory T cells in long-lasting Graves disease. Relying on iRepertoire HTBI primers and Arm-PCR of CDR3 regions, the team built TCR beta libraries. TCRdb re-analysed the multiplex PCR reads in MiXCR, keeping a single row per CDR3 protein. The sample contains 500,000 to 800,000 distinct CDR3 sequences, 30% of which appear only once. Time point of the sample: persistent/refractory GD, antithyroid drugs over 5 years with positive TRAb. PBMC RNA was the source of the TCR library. The sample consisted of peripheral blood mononuclear cells (PBMCs), taken when the disease was refractory, from a patient treated with antithyroid drugs. All receptors derive from a female donor with Graves disease.

The V call is TRBV5-1, the J call TRBJ1-2; D remains ambiguous. Germline CDR1 SGHRS, CDR2 YFSETQ. The CDR3 extends over 15 amino acids. V was pared by 0 bases and J by 4 bases, with 13 bases between. DNA of the CDR3: TGCGCCAGCAGCTTGGCCTTGGGCAGCTCCTATGGCTACACCTTC. The encoded protein is CASSLALGSSYGYTF.

The chain recombines TRBV20-1 with TRBJ1-2; 7 nucleotides line up with TRBD1. The germline gives CDR1 DFQATT, CDR2 SNEGSKA (reference sequence). The CDR3 consists of 15 residues. The trim removed 1 base at V and 1 base at J, leaving 6 bases unmatched. CDR3 DNA sequence: TGCAGTGCTAGAGCAGCCCAGGGGGTTAACTATGGCTACACCTTC. Translated: CSARAAQGVNYGYTF.

This clonotype has a handful of counts. The chain recombines TRBV6-9 with TRBJ1-3; tentatively, D is TRBD1 (5 bases). Germline loops: CDR1 MNHGY, CDR2 SVAAGI. The CDR3 spans 17 residues. Trimming took 3 bases from V and 0 from J, leaving 15 bases between them. CDR3 DNA sequence: TGTGCCAGCAGTTACTCTGACAGCCCGAGCTCTGGAAACACCATATATTTT. It specifies CASSYSDSPSSGNTIYF.

This sequence joins TRBV10-1 and TRBJ2-7; TRBD2 agrees at 12 bases. Germline V gene sequence: CDR1 WNHNN, CDR2 SYGVQD (reference sequence). This CDR3 region has 16 residues. The V and J ends lost 5 bases and 5 bases, in that order; junction bases with no gene match: 10. In DNA form, the CDR3 reads TGCGCCAGCAGTCCGACCACTAGCGGGAGGCTCCACGAGCAGTACTTC. Encoded protein: CASSPTTSGRLHEQYF.

This clonotype came up many times. The chain combines TRBV28 with TRBJ1-1, with D possibly matching TRBD1 (6 bases). In germline, CDR1 is MDHEN, CDR2 SYDVKM. The V end lost 7 bases, the J end lost 4 bases, and 10 bases lay between the germline ends. The CDR3 length is 12 residues. As DNA, the CDR3 is TGTGCCAGCAATCGGGACACCACTGAAGCTTTCTTT. Residues: CASNRDTTEAFF.

For the CDR3, the DNA is TGTGCCTGGAGTGTACTTTCGGTGGGACAGGGGAGTGAGCAGTACTTC. Translated: CAWSVLSVGQGSEQYF. This chain connects TRBV30 to TRBJ2-7; 10 positions match TRBD1. J gave up 7 bases and V 0 bases, and 12 bases lay outside the gene matches. Germline V gives CDR1 GTSNPN, CDR2 SVGIG (reference sequence). The CDR3 spans 16 residues.

There are a few counts of this clonotype. The chain joins TRBV15 to TRBJ1-5; D perhaps matches TRBD1 (6 bases). Germline CDR1 is LNHNV and CDR2 is YYDKDF (reference sequence). Trimming took 0 bases from V and 6 from J, leaving 9 bases between them. CDR3 length: 14 residues. The CDR3, as DNA: TGTGCCACCAGCAGAGATGTAGGGGGTCAGCCCCAGCATTTT. It codes for CATSRDVGGQPQHF.

This clonotype was observed a few times. The chain employs TRBV28 and TRBJ2-7; 7 bases are shared with TRBD2. From germline, CDR1 is MDHEN and CDR2 SYDVKM. The CDR3 is 14 amino acids. J lost 7 bases, V lost 6 bases, and 12 bases had no gene match. The CDR3 nucleotides are TGTGCCAGCAGCCCTAGCGGAGGGGCGCCGGAGCAGTACTTC. Amino acids: CASSPSGGAPEQYF. The whole variable domain, filled in from reference TRBV28 and TRBJ2-7, reads DVKVTQSSRYLVKRTGEKVFLECVQDMDHENMFWYRQDPGLGLRLIYFSYDVKMKEKGDIPEGYSVSREKKERFSLILESASTNQTSMYLCASSPSGGAPEQYFGPGTRLTVT.

The chain couples TRBV6-1 to TRBJ2-7; D possibly corresponds to TRBD2 (6 bases). The V end was cut by 7 bases, the J end by 4 bases, with 14 bases between. CDR3 length: 13 residues. Germline V gene data show CDR1 as MNHNS and CDR2 as SASEGT. CDR3 bases: TGTGCCAGCACTAGAGGAGGGTTTTACGAGCAGTACTTC. Its translation: CASTRGGFYEQYF.

This clonotype has more than one count but fewer than ten. The chain employs TRBV7-2 and TRBJ1-3, with D hard to call. This CDR3 contains 13 residues. Germline values: CDR1 SGHTA, CDR2 FQGNSA. Trimming took 5 bases from V and 5 from J, leaving 10 bases between them. This CDR3 is CASSPRPRNTIYF. The DNA for the CDR3 is TGTGCCAGCAGCCCCCGGCCAAGAAACACCATATATTTT.